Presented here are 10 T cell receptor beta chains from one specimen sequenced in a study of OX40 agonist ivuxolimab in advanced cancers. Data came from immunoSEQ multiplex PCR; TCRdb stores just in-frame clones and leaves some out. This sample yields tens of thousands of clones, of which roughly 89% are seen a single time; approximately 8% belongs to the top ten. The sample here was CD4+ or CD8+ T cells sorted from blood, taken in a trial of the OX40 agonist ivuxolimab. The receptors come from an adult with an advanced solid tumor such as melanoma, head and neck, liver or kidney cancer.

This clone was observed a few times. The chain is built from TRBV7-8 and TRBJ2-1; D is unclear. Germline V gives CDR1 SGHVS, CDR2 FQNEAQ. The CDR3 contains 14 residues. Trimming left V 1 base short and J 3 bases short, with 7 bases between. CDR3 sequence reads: CASSLVTGYNEQFF. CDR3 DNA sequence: TGTGCCAGCAGCTTAGTAACCGGCTACAATGAGCAGTTCTTC.

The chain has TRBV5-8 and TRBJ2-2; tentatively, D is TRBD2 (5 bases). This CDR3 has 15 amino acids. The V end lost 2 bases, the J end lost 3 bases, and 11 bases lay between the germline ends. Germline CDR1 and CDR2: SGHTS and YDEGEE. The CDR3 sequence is CASSFEGGYTGELFF. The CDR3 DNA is TGTGCCAGCAGCTTTGAAGGAGGCTACACCGGGGAGCTGTTTTTT.

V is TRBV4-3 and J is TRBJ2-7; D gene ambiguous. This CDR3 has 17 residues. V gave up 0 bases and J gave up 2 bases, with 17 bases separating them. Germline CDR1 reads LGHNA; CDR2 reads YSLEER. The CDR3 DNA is TGCGCCAGCAGCCAAGAGGTTGGAGACATCCGACCCTACGAGCAGTACTTC. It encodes CASSQEVGDIRPYEQYF.

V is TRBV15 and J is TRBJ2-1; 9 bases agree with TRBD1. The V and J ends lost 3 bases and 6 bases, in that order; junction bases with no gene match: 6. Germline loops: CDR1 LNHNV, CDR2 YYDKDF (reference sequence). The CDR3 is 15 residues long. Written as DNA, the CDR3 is TGTGCCACCAGCAGGTTAGGACAGGGGCTCAATGAGCAGTTCTTC. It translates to CATSRLGQGLNEQFF.

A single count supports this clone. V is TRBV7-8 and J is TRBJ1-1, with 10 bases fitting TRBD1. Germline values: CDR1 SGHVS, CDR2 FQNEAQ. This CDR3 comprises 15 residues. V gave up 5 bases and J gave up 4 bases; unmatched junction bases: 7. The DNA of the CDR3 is TGTGCCAGCAGCGTAGACAGGGGGCTCCTCACTGAAGCTTTCTTT. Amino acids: CASSVDRGLLTEAFF.

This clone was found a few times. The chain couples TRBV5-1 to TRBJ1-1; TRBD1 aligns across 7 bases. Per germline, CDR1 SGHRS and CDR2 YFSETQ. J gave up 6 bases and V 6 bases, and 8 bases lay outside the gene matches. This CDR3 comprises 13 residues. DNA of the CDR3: TGCGCCAGCATGACACCGGGACAGTCTGAAGCTTTCTTT. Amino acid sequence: CASMTPGQSEAFF.

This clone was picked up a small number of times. Here the CDR3 DNA reads TGTGCCAGCAGCCGAGAGGGGGGCCTGAATGGCTACACCTTC. The encoded protein is CASSREGGLNGYTF. V and J are TRBV9 and TRBJ1-2; tentative D call: TRBD1 (6 bases). V lost 4 bases, J lost 6 bases, and 16 bases lay in between. Germline V gene sequence: CDR1 SGDLS, CDR2 YYNGEE. CDR3 length: 14 amino acids.

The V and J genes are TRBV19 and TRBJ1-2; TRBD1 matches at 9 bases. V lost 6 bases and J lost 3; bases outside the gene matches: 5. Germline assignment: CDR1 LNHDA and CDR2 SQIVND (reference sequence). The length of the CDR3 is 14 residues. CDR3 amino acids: CASSGQGSYYGYTF. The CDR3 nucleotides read TGTGCCAGTAGCGGACAGGGGTCGTACTATGGCTACACCTTC.

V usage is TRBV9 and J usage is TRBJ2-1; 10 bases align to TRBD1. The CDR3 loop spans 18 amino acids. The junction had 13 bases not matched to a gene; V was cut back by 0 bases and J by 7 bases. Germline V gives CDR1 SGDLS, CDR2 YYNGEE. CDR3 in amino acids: CASSVELPGRTGGNEQFF. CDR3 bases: TGTGCCAGCAGCGTAGAATTGCCGGGAAGGACAGGGGGGAATGAGCAGTTCTTC.

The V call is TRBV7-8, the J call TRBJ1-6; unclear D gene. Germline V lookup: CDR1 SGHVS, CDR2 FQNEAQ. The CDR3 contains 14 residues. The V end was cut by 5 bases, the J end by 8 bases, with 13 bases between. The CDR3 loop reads CASSLTYQDSPLHF. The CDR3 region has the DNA TGTGCCAGCAGCCTAACGTACCAGGATTCACCCCTCCACTTT.